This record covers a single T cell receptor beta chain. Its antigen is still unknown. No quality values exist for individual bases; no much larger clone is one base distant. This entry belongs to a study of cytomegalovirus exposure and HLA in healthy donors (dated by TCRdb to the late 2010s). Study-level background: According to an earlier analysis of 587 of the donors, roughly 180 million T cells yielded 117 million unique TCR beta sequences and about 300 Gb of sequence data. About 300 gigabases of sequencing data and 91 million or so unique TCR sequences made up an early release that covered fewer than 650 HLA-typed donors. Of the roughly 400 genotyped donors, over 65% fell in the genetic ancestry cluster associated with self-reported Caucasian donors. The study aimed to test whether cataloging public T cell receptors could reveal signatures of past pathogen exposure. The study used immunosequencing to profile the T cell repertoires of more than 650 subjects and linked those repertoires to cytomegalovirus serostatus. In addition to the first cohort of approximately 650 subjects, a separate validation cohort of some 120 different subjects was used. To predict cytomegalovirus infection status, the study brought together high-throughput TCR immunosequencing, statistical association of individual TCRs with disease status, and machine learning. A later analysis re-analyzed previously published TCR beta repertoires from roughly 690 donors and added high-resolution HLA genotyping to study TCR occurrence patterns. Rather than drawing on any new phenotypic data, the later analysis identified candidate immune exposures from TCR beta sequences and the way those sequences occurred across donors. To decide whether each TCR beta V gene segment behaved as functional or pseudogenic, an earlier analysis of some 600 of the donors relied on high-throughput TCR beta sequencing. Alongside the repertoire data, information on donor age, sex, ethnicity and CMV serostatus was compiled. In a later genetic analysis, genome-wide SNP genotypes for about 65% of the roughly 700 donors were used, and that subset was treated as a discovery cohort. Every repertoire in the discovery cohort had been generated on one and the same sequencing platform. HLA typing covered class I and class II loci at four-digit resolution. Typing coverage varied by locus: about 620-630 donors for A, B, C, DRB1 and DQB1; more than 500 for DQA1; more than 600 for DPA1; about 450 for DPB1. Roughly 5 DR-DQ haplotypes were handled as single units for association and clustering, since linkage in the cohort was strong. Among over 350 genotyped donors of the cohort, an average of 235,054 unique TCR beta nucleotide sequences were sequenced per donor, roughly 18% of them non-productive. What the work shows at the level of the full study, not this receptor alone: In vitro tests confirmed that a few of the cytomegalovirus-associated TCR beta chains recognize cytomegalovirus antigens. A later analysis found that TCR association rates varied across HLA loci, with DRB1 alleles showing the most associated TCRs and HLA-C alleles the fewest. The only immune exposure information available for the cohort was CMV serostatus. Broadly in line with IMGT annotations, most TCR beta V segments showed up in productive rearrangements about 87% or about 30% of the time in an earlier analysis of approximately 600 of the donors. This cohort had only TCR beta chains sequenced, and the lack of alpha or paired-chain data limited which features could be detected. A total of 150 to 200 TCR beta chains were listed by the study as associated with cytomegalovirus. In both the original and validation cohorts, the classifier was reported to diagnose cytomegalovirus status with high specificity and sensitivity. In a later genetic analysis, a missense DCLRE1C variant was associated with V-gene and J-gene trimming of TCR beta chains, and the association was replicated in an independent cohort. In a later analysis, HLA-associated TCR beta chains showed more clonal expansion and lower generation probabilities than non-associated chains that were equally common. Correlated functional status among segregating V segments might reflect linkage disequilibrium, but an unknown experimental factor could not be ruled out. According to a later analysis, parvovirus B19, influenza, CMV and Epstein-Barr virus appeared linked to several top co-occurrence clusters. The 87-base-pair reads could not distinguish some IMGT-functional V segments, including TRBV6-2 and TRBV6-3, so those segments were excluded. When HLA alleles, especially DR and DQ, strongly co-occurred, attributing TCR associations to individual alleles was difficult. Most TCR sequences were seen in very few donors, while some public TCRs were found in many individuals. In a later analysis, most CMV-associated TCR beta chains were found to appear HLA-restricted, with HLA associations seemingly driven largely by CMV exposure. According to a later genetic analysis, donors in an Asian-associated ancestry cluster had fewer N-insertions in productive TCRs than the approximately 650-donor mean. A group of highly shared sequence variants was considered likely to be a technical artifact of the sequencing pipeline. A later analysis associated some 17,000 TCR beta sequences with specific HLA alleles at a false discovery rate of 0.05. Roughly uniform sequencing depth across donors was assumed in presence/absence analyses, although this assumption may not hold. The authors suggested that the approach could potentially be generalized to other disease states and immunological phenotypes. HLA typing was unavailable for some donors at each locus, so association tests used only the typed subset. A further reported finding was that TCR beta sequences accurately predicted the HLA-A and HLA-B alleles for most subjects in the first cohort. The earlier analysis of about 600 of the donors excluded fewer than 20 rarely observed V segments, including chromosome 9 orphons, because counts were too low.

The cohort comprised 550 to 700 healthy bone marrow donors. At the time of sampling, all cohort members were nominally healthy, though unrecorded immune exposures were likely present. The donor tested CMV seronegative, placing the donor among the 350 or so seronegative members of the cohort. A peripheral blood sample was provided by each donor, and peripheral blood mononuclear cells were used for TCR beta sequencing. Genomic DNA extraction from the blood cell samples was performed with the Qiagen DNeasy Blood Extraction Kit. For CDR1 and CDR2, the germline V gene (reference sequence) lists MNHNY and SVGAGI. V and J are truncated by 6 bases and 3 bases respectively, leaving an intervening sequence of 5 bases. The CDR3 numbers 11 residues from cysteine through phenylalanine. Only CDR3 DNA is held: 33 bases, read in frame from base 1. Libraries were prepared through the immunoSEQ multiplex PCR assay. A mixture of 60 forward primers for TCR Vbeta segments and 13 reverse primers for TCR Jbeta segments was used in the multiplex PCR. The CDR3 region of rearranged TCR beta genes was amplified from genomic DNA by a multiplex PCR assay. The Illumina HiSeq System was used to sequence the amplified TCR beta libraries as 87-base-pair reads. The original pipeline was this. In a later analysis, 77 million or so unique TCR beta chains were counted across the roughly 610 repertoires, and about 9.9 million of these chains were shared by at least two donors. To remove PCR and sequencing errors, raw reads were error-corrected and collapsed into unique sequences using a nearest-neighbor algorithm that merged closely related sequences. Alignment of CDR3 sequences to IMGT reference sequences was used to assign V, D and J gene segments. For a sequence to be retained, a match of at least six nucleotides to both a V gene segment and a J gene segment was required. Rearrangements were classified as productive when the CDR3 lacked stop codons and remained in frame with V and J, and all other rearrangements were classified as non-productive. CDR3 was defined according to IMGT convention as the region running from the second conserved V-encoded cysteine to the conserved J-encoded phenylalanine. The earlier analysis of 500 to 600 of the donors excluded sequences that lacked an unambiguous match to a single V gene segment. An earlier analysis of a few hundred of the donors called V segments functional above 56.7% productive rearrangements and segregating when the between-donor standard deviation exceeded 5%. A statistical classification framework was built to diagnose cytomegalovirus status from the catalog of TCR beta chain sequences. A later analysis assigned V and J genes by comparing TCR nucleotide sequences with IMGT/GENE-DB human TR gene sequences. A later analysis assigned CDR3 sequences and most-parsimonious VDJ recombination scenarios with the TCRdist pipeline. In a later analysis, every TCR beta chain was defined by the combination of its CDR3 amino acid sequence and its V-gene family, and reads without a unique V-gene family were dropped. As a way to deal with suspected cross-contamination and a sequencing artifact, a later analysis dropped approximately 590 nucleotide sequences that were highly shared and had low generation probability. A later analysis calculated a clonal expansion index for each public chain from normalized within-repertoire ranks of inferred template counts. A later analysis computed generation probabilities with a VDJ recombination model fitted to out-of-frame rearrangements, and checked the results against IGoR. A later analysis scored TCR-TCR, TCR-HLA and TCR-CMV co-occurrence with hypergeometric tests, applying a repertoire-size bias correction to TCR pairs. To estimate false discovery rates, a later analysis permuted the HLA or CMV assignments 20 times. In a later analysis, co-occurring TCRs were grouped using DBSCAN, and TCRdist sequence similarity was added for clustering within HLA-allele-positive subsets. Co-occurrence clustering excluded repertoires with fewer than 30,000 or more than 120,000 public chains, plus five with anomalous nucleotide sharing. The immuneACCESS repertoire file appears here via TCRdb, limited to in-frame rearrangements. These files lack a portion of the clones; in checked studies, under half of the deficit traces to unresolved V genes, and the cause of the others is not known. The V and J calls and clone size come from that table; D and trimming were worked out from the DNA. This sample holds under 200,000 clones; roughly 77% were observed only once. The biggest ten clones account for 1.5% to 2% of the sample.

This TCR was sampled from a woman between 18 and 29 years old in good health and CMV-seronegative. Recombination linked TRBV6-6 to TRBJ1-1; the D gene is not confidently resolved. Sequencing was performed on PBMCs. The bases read TGTGCCAGCAGGGGAGACACTGAAGCTTTCTTT. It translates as CASRGDTEAFF.